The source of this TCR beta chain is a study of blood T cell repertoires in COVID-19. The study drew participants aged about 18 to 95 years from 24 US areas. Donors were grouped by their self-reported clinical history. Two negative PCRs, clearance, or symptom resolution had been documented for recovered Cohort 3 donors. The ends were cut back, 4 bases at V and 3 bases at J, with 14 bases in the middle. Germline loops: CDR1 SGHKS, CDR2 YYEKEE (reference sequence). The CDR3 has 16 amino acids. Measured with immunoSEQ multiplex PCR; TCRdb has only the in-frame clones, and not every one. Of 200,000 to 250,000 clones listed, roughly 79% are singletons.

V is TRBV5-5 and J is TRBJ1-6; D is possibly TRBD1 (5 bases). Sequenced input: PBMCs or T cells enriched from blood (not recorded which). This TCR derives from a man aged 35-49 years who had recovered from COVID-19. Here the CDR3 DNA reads TGTGCCAGCAGCCCCAAGGACGGACACTATAATTCACCCCTCCACTTT. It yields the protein CASSPKDGHYNSPLHF.